This T cell receptor (beta chain) is from a study of blood T cell repertoires in COVID-19. Study overall: Both acute and convalescent COVID-19 samples were obtained from the United States, Italy and Spain. In each case, the material was cDNA or gDNA derived from T cells, B-cell-depleted T cells, or PBMCs.

In the original processing: Nucleated cell counts were estimated from reference gene primer amplification. Profiling relied on immunoSEQ multiplex PCR, and the TCRdb table lists in-frame clones only, not all of them. That table supplies the V and J calls and clone size; D and trimming were determined from the DNA. The table records approximately 72,000 clones, around 85% of them present only once. The sequencing input was peripheral blood. This TCR was recovered from a man between 50 and 59 years old with acute or convalescent COVID-19.

The CDR3 region has the DNA TGTGCCTGGAGTGCCCACGGGGGAAACACTGAAGCTTTCTTT. Translation gives CAWSAHGGNTEAFF. The chain employs TRBV30 and TRBJ1-1; tentative D call: TRBD1 (5 bases). Germline-derived CDR1 and CDR2 are GTSNPN and SVGIG (reference sequence). The CDR3 is 14 amino acids. The ends were cut back, 1 base at V and 2 bases at J, with 11 bases in the middle.